This is a list of T cell receptor beta chains from one sample in a study of T cells in Graves' hyperthyroidism and ophthalmopathy. TCRdb re-called the multiplex PCR reads with MiXCR, one entry per CDR3 protein. Seen here are about 180,000 distinct CDR3 sequences, 15% to 20% observed once, and the top ten hold 25% to 30%. The sequenced sample was blood. These receptors were taken from a woman between 45 and 60 years old with Graves' hyperthyroidism. Both conserved end residues are part of each CDR3.

J gene | V gene | CDR3 protein
TRBJ1-1 | TRBV20-1 | CSARDHGDTEAFF
TRBJ1-1 | TRBV5-1 | CASSFSPDTGTEAFF
TRBJ2-2 | TRBV5-1 | CASSLSQTNTGELFF
TRBJ2-6 | TRBV19 | CASSILSSGANVLTF
TRBJ2-7 | TRBV29-1 | CSVGTYYEQYF
TRBJ2-3 | TRBV2 | CASGDSRTDTQYF
TRBJ1-2 | TRBV11-1 | CASSPILAGTGSYGYTF
TRBJ2-2 | TRBV7-2 | CASSFIAGVTGELFF
TRBJ2-7 | TRBV11-1 | CASTITGTGAYEQYF
TRBJ2-6 | TRBV6-1 | CASRNEGSGANVLTF
TRBJ1-2 | TRBV15 | CATSAGLGYTF
TRBJ1-1 | TRBV7-9 | CASSFPGRGQGRNTEAFF
TRBJ2-2 | TRBV7-9 | CASSLGRWNTGELFF
TRBJ2-1 | TRBV6-2/TRBV6-3 | CASSWGLEQFF
TRBJ1-1 | TRBV29-1 | CSACKSPDTEAFF
TRBJ2-7 | TRBV10-2 | CASSESRGRVYSISCEQYF
TRBJ1-1 | TRBV19 | CASSSGQANTEAFF
TRBJ1-1 | TRBV5-4 | CASSLQGRGAEAFF
TRBJ2-1 | TRBV7-3 | CASSASGEFTNEQFF
TRBJ2-3 | TRBV3-1 | CASSRTTTTDTQYF
TRBJ1-1 | TRBV18 | CASSPQPGGISPGNTEAFF
TRBJ1-2 | TRBV5-1 | CAGSRLTGGRGYTF
TRBJ1-1 | TRBV30 | CAWTAQNTEAFF
TRBJ2-7 | TRBV7-2 | CASSSFGGPKTYEQYF
TRBJ2-1 | TRBV19 | CASSGTLAGATTMRQFF
TRBJ1-5 | TRBV27 | CASSLGPYQPQHF
TRBJ2-1 | TRBV9 | CASSLTGWAYNEQFF
TRBJ2-3 | TRBV19 | CASSTTGTSGSDTQYF
TRBJ1-1 | TRBV12-3/TRBV12-4 | CASSLRDTEASF
TRBJ2-2 | TRBV6-1 | CASSEVQGAAGELFF
TRBJ1-5 | TRBV5-1 | CASSFTGDQPQHF
TRBJ1-2 | TRBV2 | CASSAEGTPNYGYTF
TRBJ2-1 | TRBV28 | CASSSLGVDSDEQFF
TRBJ1-1 | TRBV15 | CATSRDLSLNTEAFF
TRBJ1-6 | TRBV29-1 | CGVLEGHNSPLHF
TRBJ2-3 | TRBV2 | CASSVALADTQYF
TRBJ2-7 | TRBV7-9 | CASSLKGSGTSYEQYF
TRBJ2-1 | TRBV20-1 | CSARTEYNEQFF
TRBJ1-5 | TRBV20-1 | CSAREEEYQPQHF
TRBJ2-3 | TRBV25-1 | CASSSPPGRKKGTSGGAANTQYF
TRBJ2-3 | TRBV24-1 | CATSDSGRVHTDTQYF
TRBJ1-5 | TRBV19 | CASSIAGFGNQPQHF
TRBJ2-7 | TRBV9 | CANSPPPGSGSEQYF
TRBJ1-2 | TRBV28 | CASSFTFNYGYTF
TRBJ2-2 | TRBV5-1 | CASSWTVTGELFF
TRBJ2-5 | TRBV6-1 | CASTEVGPGLETQYF
TRBJ2-7 | TRBV19 | CASSMTSGDTYEQYF
TRBJ2-1 | TRBV11-2 | CASSLEMQGRGVEQFF
TRBJ1-2 | TRBV12-3/TRBV12-4 | CASSFGQGNTF
TRBJ1-2 | TRBV2 | CASSHRDRGGYTF
TRBJ2-3 | TRBV7-9 | CASSLASDTDTQYF
TRBJ2-7 | TRBV10-1 | CASSPSGSRSYEQYF
TRBJ2-5 | TRBV5-1 | CASSWPRQGAHETQYF
TRBJ2-7 | TRBV27 | CASSSGTSTYEQYF
TRBJ1-1 | TRBV7-8 | CASSHPMDEAFF
TRBJ2-5 | TRBV10-1 | CASSRGTSGGKQETQYF
TRBJ1-4 | TRBV18 | CASSPRGGNEKLFF
TRBJ2-2 | TRBV12-3/TRBV12-4 | CASVNFNTGELFF
TRBJ1-6 | TRBV7-2 | CASSWYSNSPLHF
TRBJ1-1 | TRBV19 | CASREGGDTEAFF